The 10 T cell receptor beta chains listed next were all sequenced from one sample in a study of Graves' ophthalmopathy and Graves' hyperthyroidism (dated by TCRdb to the late 2010s). TCRdb records Illumina HiSeq 2000 as the sequencer. TCR beta CDR3 regions were amplified from RNA transcripts for repertoire sequencing. The first round was an RT-PCR using HTBI primers with the Qiagen OneStep RT-PCR kit, and this first round was followed by a second-round multiplex PCR, then size selection and purification. Through fastp at Q25 and MiXCR, TCRdb rebuilt clones from the public reads, retaining in-frame beta chains. Rows are combined by CDR3 protein, so each entry shows the most common genes and DNA. The sample records about 180,000 distinct CDR3 sequences, roughly two fifths of which are singletons. Jointly, the top ten make up 4.5% to 6% of the sample. Source material: peripheral blood. The receptors were sampled from a woman between 40 and 50 years old with Graves' ophthalmopathy. Donor details come from another sample of the same person, matched by shared clones.

The sample holds many counts of this clonotype. CDR3 sequence (DNA): TGTGCCAGCAGTAACGACAAGAACACTGAAGCTTTCTTT. Translating gives CASSNDKNTEAFF. The chain joins TRBV12-3 or TRBV12-4 to TRBJ1-1; no clear D gene. This CDR3 comprises 13 residues. V lost 5 bases and J 1 base, leaving 8 bases between the germline ends.

This clonotype was seen at least ten times. V usage is TRBV6-2 or TRBV6-3 and J usage is TRBJ1-6; a possible D gene is TRBD1 (5 bases). This CDR3 spans 12 amino acids. The germline V and J ends were trimmed by 7 bases and 8 bases, with 9 bases remaining between them. From germline, CDR1 is MNHEY and CDR2 SVGEGT. The CDR3, as DNA: TGTGCCAGCAAAGAAGGGGATTCACCCCTCCACTTT. It codes for CASKEGDSPLHF.

This clonotype was counted once. This chain uses TRBV27 with TRBJ1-1; a possible D gene is TRBD1 (5 bases). There are 13 residues in the CDR3. Trimming removed 8 bases from V and 5 bases from J, with 15 bases in between. CDR1 is MNHEY and CDR2 is SMNVEV in the germline V gene (reference sequence). The CDR3, as DNA: TGTGCCAGCCCTTCGGGGGGGGGTACTGAAGCTTTCTTT. As protein: CASPSGGGTEAFF.

This clonotype was recorded at least ten times. The CDR3 bases are TGTGCCAGCAGTCCCCGACAGGCGATACTTCTTGGGGGTGGCTACACCTTC. Residues: CASSPRQAILLGGGYTF. The genes are TRBV27 and TRBJ1-2, with D possibly being TRBD1 (6 bases). The germline V gene has CDR1 MNHEY and CDR2 SMNVEV (reference sequence). V lost 5 bases, J lost 7 bases, and 26 bases lay in between. The CDR3 contains 17 residues.

This clonotype has a count of ten or more. V usage is TRBV6-5 and J usage is TRBJ2-7; 9 bases are shared with TRBD1. V trimming: 6 bases; J trimming: 7 bases; junction bases outside the gene matches: 10. The CDR3 is made up of 14 amino acids. CDR1 is MNHEY, CDR2 SVGAGI, per germline. The CDR3 bases are TGTGCCAGCAGCCACAGGGGGCAACTGCGGGAGCAGTACTTC. Its protein is CASSHRGQLREQYF.

This clonotype was counted ten times or more. This clone may be a read error of a much larger clone one base away. This chain connects TRBV12-3 or TRBV12-4 to TRBJ1-6; 11 bases align to TRBD1. J lost 8 bases, V lost 8 bases, and 8 bases had no gene match. This CDR3 region has 15 residues. CDR3 in amino acids: CASGSRTGGDSPLHF. CDR3 sequence (DNA): TGTGCCAGCGGTTCCCGGACAGGGGGCGATTCACCCCTCCACTTT.

This clonotype was seen ten or more times. The chain carries TRBV3-1 and TRBJ2-7; TRBD2 agrees at 12 bases. Per the germline V gene, CDR1 is LGHDT and CDR2 is YNNKEL (reference sequence). Unmatched junction bases numbered 1, after V lost 2 bases and J lost 2 bases. The CDR3 is 15 residues long. The DNA of the CDR3 is TGTGCCAGCAGCCAACGACTAGCGGGGGCCTACGAGCAGTACTTC. It yields the protein CASSQRLAGAYEQYF.

In its sample, this clonotype was seen many times. The chain has TRBV19 and TRBJ1-1; no definite D call. Germline V lookup: CDR1 LNHDA, CDR2 SQIVND (reference sequence). The CDR3 runs 13 residues. Between the trimmed V and J ends, which lost 9 bases and 0 bases, there was a span of 11 bases. The CDR3 DNA reads TGTGCCAGCGCGTGGGGAATGAACACTGAAGCTTTCTTT. The encoded protein is CASAWGMNTEAFF.

The CDR3 loop reads CASSLSFIMNTEAFF. CDR3 bases: TGTGCCAGCAGTTTATCATTCATTATGAACACTGAAGCTTTCTTT. The rearrangement joins TRBV27 to TRBJ1-1; D not resolved. The CDR3 has 15 amino acids. V gave up 0 bases and J gave up 0 bases, with 8 bases separating them. Germline lookup yields CDR1 MNHEY and CDR2 SMNVEV (reference sequence).

The chain combines TRBV7-9 with TRBJ1-1; possible D gene TRBD1, 5 bases. There are 14 residues in the CDR3. Germline V gene data show CDR1 as SEHNR and CDR2 as FQNEAQ (reference sequence). Trimming took off 0 bases at V and 10 bases at J, with 15 bases between the two ends. CDR3 protein: CASSLAYDSYRAFF. The CDR3 DNA reads as TGTGCCAGCAGCTTAGCGTATGACAGTTACAGAGCTTTCTTT.